This TCR beta chain was retrieved from a study of cytomegalovirus exposure and HLA in healthy donors (dated by TCRdb to about 2017). Broadly, across the study: According to an earlier analysis of several hundred of the donors, about 179 million T cells yielded 117 million unique TCR beta sequences and 276 Gb of sequence data. An earlier analysis of several hundred of the donors applied high-throughput TCR beta sequencing to assess whether each TCR beta V gene segment acted as functional or pseudogenic. A later genetic analysis took genome-wide SNP genotypes for about three fifths of the 666 donors and used that subset as a discovery cohort. Every repertoire in the discovery cohort had been generated on one and the same sequencing platform. Typing coverage differed by locus: A, B, C, DRB1 and DQB1 were typed in roughly 620-630 donors, DQA1 in about 500, DPA1 in 600 to 610, and DPB1 in about 450. The T cell repertoires of 550 to 850 subjects were profiled by immunosequencing and related to cytomegalovirus serostatus. An early release that covered roughly 600 HLA-typed donors contained about 300 gigabases of sequencing data and tens of millions of unique TCR sequences. Roughly 5 DR-DQ haplotypes were treated as single units for association and clustering because of strong linkage in the cohort. A later analysis re-analyzed previously published TCR beta repertoires from several hundred donors and added high-resolution HLA genotyping to study TCR occurrence patterns. The study combined high-throughput TCR immunosequencing, statistical association of individual TCRs with disease status, and machine learning to predict cytomegalovirus infection status. Across 398 genotyped donors of the cohort, an average of about 220,000 unique TCR beta nucleotide sequences per donor were sequenced, and 15% to 20% of those sequences were non-productive. In addition to the first cohort of approximately 650 subjects, a separate validation cohort of approximately 110 different subjects was used. Donor age, sex, ethnicity and CMV serostatus were compiled alongside the repertoire data. HLA typing covered class I and class II loci at four-digit resolution. The later analysis used no new phenotypic data to find candidate immune exposures, relying instead on TCR beta sequences and their occurrence across donors. Of the approximately 400 genotyped donors, approximately 83% fell in the genetic ancestry cluster associated with self-reported Caucasian donors. The study was designed to test whether signatures of past pathogen exposure could be identified by cataloging public T cell receptors.

Comments on this clone: No cognate antigen has been identified for it. No much larger clone exists at a distance of one base, and base qualities are not known.

What the study reported, not specific to this receptor: In this cohort, only TCR beta chains were sequenced, and detectable features were limited by the absence of alpha or paired-chain data. A few of the identified cytomegalovirus-associated TCR beta chains were confirmed in vitro to be specific for cytomegalovirus antigens. In a later analysis, several top co-occurrence clusters were reported to appear linked to parvovirus B19, influenza, CMV and Epstein-Barr virus. A later analysis found that TCR association rates varied across HLA loci, with DRB1 alleles showing the most associated TCRs and HLA-C alleles the fewest. Compared with the roughly 600-donor mean, donors in an Asian-associated ancestry cluster had fewer N-insertions in productive TCRs, according to a later genetic analysis. The authors suggested that the approach could potentially be extended to other disease states and immunological phenotypes. Correlated functional status among segregating V segments might reflect linkage disequilibrium, but an unknown experimental factor could not be ruled out. In the study, approximately 150 TCR beta chains were listed as associated with cytomegalovirus. In a later analysis, HLA-associated TCR beta chains were found to be more clonally expanded and to have lower generation probabilities than equally common non-associated chains. V-gene and J-gene trimming of TCR beta chains was associated with a missense DCLRE1C variant in a later genetic analysis, and the association was replicated in an independent cohort. Some IMGT-functional V segments, including TRBV6-2 and TRBV6-3, could not be told apart with the 87-base-pair reads, so those segments were excluded. The only immune exposure information available for the cohort was CMV serostatus. Across donors, most TCR sequences were observed very rarely, whereas some public TCRs were present in many individuals. According to a later analysis, most CMV-associated TCR beta chains appeared to be HLA-restricted, and the HLA associations seemed to be driven largely by CMV exposure. In both the original and validation cohorts, the classifier was reported to diagnose cytomegalovirus status with high specificity and sensitivity. In an earlier analysis of under 600 of the donors, most TCR beta V segments were observed in productive rearrangements about 87% or about 30% of the time, broadly matching IMGT annotations. HLA typing was unavailable for some donors at each locus, so association tests used only the typed subset. Sequencing depth was assumed to be roughly uniform across donors in the presence/absence analyses, though that assumption may not hold. In a later analysis, some 17,000 TCR beta sequences were associated with specific HLA alleles at a false discovery rate of 0.05. A cluster of highly shared sequence variants was judged likely to represent a technical artifact of the sequencing pipeline. When HLA alleles, especially DR and DQ, strongly co-occurred, attributing TCR associations to individual alleles was difficult. Roughly 15 rarely observed V segments, including chromosome 9 orphons, were excluded from the earlier analysis of a few hundred of the donors because counts were too low. A further reported finding was that TCR beta sequences accurately predicted the HLA-A and HLA-B alleles for most subjects in the first cohort.

Receptor libraries were prepared by the immunoSEQ multiplex PCR assay. A mixture of 60 forward primers for TCR Vbeta segments and 13 reverse primers for TCR Jbeta segments was used in the multiplex PCR. The CDR3 region of rearranged TCR beta genes was amplified from genomic DNA with a multiplex PCR assay. Amplified TCR beta libraries were sequenced as 87-base-pair reads on the Illumina HiSeq System. The authors processed their data as follows. A later analysis tallied around 87 million unique TCR beta chains across the 660 or so repertoires, and around 9.9 million of those chains were shared by two or more donors. Raw reads were error-corrected and collapsed into unique sequences with a nearest-neighbor algorithm that merged closely related sequences to remove PCR and sequencing errors. V, D and J gene segments were assigned by aligning CDR3 sequences to IMGT reference sequences. For a sequence to be retained, a match of at least six nucleotides to both a V gene segment and a J gene segment was required. Rearrangements were called productive when the CDR3 lacked stop codons and stayed in frame with V and J; all others were non-productive. Following IMGT convention, CDR3 was defined as the stretch from the second conserved V-encoded cysteine to the conserved J-encoded phenylalanine. The earlier analysis of about 620 of the donors excluded sequences that lacked an unambiguous match to a single V gene segment. An earlier analysis of over 450 of the donors classified V segments as functional when productive rearrangements were above 56.7% and as segregating when the standard deviation between donors was above 5%. A statistical classification framework was built to diagnose cytomegalovirus status from the catalog of TCR beta chain sequences. V and J gene assignment, in a later analysis, came from comparing TCR nucleotide sequences with IMGT/GENE-DB human TR gene sequences. Using the TCRdist pipeline, a later analysis assigned CDR3 sequences along with most-parsimonious VDJ recombination scenarios. In a later analysis, each TCR beta chain was defined by its CDR3 amino acid sequence together with its V-gene family, and reads lacking a unique V-gene family were excluded. In a later analysis, several hundred highly shared, low-generation-probability nucleotide sequences were removed to address suspected cross-contamination and a sequencing artifact. In a later analysis, a clonal expansion index for each public chain was calculated from normalized within-repertoire ranks of inferred template counts. In a later analysis, generation probabilities were computed using a VDJ recombination model fitted to out-of-frame rearrangements, and the results were checked against IGoR. A later analysis scored TCR-TCR, TCR-HLA and TCR-CMV co-occurrence with hypergeometric tests, applying a repertoire-size bias correction to TCR pairs. False discovery rates were estimated in a later analysis by permuting HLA or CMV assignments 20 times. In a later analysis, co-occurring TCRs were grouped using DBSCAN, with TCRdist sequence similarity added in when clustering inside HLA-allele-positive subsets. Repertoires with fewer than 30,000 or more than 120,000 public chains, plus five repertoires with anomalous nucleotide sharing, were excluded from co-occurrence clustering. Here the immuneACCESS table is served through TCRdb, limited to in-frame sequences with V and J called. Missing clones are a known gap in these copies; in checked studies unresolved V genes cover under half, and the rest lacks a known reason. From that table come the V and J calls and clone size; the DNA was used to work out D and trimming. Here the sample has 150,000 to 200,000 clones; 70% to 80% occur a single time. Approximately 15% of the sample goes to the ten largest clones.

As encoded in the germline V gene, CDR1 is SGHAT while CDR2 is FQNNGV. Including cysteine and phenylalanine, the CDR3 has 15 amino acids. The entry retains the CDR3 DNA only, 45 bases that are in frame from base 1. V drops 2 bases and J drops 0 bases, leaving 8 bases in between. The cohort comprised more than 550 healthy bone marrow donors. All cohort members were sampled while nominally healthy, although unrecorded immune exposures were likely present. The donor was CMV seronegative and belonged to the group of 352 seronegative cohort members. Every donor gave a peripheral blood sample, and the peripheral blood mononuclear cells from that sample were used for TCR beta sequencing. Genomic DNA was extracted from the blood cell samples with the Qiagen DNeasy Blood Extraction Kit.

This chain joins TRBV11-2 to TRBJ1-3; D gene: possibly TRBD1, on 5 matching bases. Material for sequencing was PBMCs. The clonotype comes from a woman in her forties in good health and CMV-seronegative. CDR3 region: CASSLWGISGNTIYF. Read as DNA, the sequence is TGTGCCAGCAGCTTATGGGGCATCTCTGGAAACACCATATATTTT.